The entry below describes one T cell receptor beta chain. The antigen remains undetermined. The data were taken from a study of read filtering for tumor transcriptome and immune sequencing. In the study overall: IR-seq gave about 3.5 to 11 million TCR reads per sample; RNA-seq gave roughly 80 to 1,400.

General study findings and limits: Correlation between methods rose after single-read clonotypes were removed. This fraction held mixed bone marrow immune cells after CD138-negative sorting.

This library used 300 to 450 ng RNA and molecular barcoded adaptors spanning alpha/delta and beta/gamma chains. TCRdb reprocessed the reads with MiXCR, giving one entry per CDR3 protein. The table shows about 130,000 distinct CDR3 sequences, with approximately 12% occurring only once. This sequence was found in a donor over 35 with multiple myeloma. Sequencing input: a population of CD138-negative cells sorted from bone marrow.

The CDR3 protein is CASSTTSGQYF. The DNA of the CDR3 is TGTGCCAGCAGTACGACGTCTGGGCAGTACTTC. V usage is TRBV12-3 or TRBV12-4 and J usage is TRBJ2-7; D unresolved. The CDR3 spans 11 residues. V lost 5 bases and J 9 bases, leaving 11 bases between the germline ends.